The present T cell receptor beta chain was sequenced within a study of cytomegalovirus exposure and HLA in healthy donors. General study findings and limits: Reports indicated that the classifier achieved high specificity and sensitivity in diagnosing cytomegalovirus status.

The PCR employed 60 Vbeta primers together with 13 Jbeta primers. Produced via immunoSEQ multiplex PCR; TCRdb's table is partial and in-frame only. The sample holds 160,000 or so clones, over 60% seen once. A word on this clone: Its antigen remains unidentified.

This CDR3 spans 19 amino acids. V trimming: 6 bases; J trimming: 4 bases; junction bases outside the gene matches: 14. Germline CDR1 reads SNHLY; CDR2 reads FYNNEI. Sequencing used PBMCs. The clonotype originates from a middle-aged man in good health and CMV-seronegative. The gene calls are TRBV2 and TRBJ2-6, with TRBD1 matching over 11 bases. CDR3 residues: CASSQQGGQGASGANVLTF. DNA of the CDR3: TGTGCCAGCAGCCAACAGGGAGGACAGGGGGCTTCGGGGGCCAACGTCCTGACTTTC.